Below are 10 T cell receptor beta chains sequenced from a single sample in a study of PD-L1 blockade in urothelial cancer. The time point here: peripheral blood 6 weeks after treatment start. The table came from immunoSEQ multiplex PCR; TCRdb's copy has only in-frame clones and leaves some out. The sample contains some 22,000 clones, around nine tenths of which appear only once. This sample comprised PBMCs, obtained around atezolizumab (anti-PD-L1) treatment. The receptors come from an older woman with urothelial cancer.

The V gene is TRBV6-6, the J gene TRBJ1-2; 8 nucleotides agree with TRBD1. The CDR3 consists of 12 residues. V gave up 11 bases and J gave up 0 bases; unmatched junction bases: 2. Germline V lookup: CDR1 MNHNY, CDR2 SVGAGI (reference sequence). The CDR3 nucleotides are TGTGCCTCAGGGGGCTCTAACTATGGCTACACCTTC. It codes for CASGGSNYGYTF.

This chain links TRBV6-5 with TRBJ1-2; 10 bases map to TRBD1. The V gene's germline CDR1 is MNHEY and CDR2 SVGAGI. J lost 4 bases, V lost 0 bases, and 2 bases had no gene match. This CDR3 region has 15 residues. The CDR3 reads CASSYSDRGVYGYTF. CDR3 nucleotides: TGTGCCAGCAGTTACTCGGACAGGGGGGTCTATGGCTACACCTTC.

The chain links TRBV29-1 to TRBJ2-3; unclear D gene. The CDR3 loop spans 14 amino acids. Germline loops: CDR1 SQVTM, CDR2 ANQGSEA. Trimming left V 4 bases short and J 1 base short, with 12 bases between. CDR3 nucleotide sequence: TGCAGCGTTGTTGTACAGATAGGCACAGATACGCAGTATTTT. Translation gives CSVVVQIGTDTQYF.

The chain joins TRBV28 to TRBJ1-5; D may be TRBD1 (6 bases). This CDR3 has 14 amino acids. CDR1 and CDR2 (germline): MDHEN, SYDVKM. Trimming took off 6 bases at V and 5 bases at J, with 14 bases between the two ends. In nucleotides, the CDR3 is TGTGCCAGCAGCTTCGACAGGCGGGATCAGCCCCAGCATTTT. It translates to CASSFDRRDQPQHF.

The chain has TRBV18 and TRBJ1-6, with D unresolved. Germline lookup yields CDR1 KGHSH and CDR2 LQKENI. Trimming cost V 2 bases and J 10 bases, with 15 bases left between them. CDR3 length: 15 residues. The chain's CDR3 is CASSPITPPGSPLHF. The CDR3 DNA is TGTGCCAGCTCACCAATCACACCCCCGGGGTCACCCCTCCACTTT.

This clone was counted a single time. The chain employs TRBV5-4 and TRBJ1-1, with D possibly being TRBD1 (5 bases). The CDR3 runs 13 residues. Germline CDR1 is SGHNT and CDR2 is YYREEE (reference sequence). Trimming removed 6 bases at V and 1 base at J, with 10 bases between. CDR3 loop: CASTVDKNTEAFF. The CDR3 coding sequence is TGTGCCAGCACCGTGGACAAGAACACTGAAGCTTTCTTT.

V and J are TRBV6-4 and TRBJ1-5; perhaps TRBD1 as D (6 bases). The CDR3 length is 14 residues. CDR1 and CDR2 from the germline V gene are MRHNA and SNTAGT. Trimming removed 2 bases from V and 8 bases from J, with 13 bases in between. CDR3 DNA sequence: TGTGCCAGCAGTGACCCCGGGACATGGGAGCCCCAGCATTTT. Its protein product is CASSDPGTWEPQHF.

The chain couples TRBV6-5 to TRBJ1-1; D remains ambiguous. This CDR3 is 14 amino acids long. CDR1 MNHEY and CDR2 SVGAGI come from the germline V gene. The V and J ends lost 4 bases and 0 bases respectively, with 9 bases between them. In nucleotides, the CDR3 is TGTGCCAGCAGTTCGCCGGGAATGAACACTGAAGCTTTCTTT. It specifies CASSSPGMNTEAFF.

In its sample, this clone was seen once. The chain employs TRBV27 and TRBJ2-3, with 10 bases fitting TRBD2. The germline V gene encodes CDR1 MNHEY and CDR2 SMNVEV (reference sequence). The CDR3 length is 15 residues. Trimming cost V 2 bases and J 1 base; bases outside gene matches: 0. The CDR3 coding sequence is TGTGCCAGCAGTTTACTAGCGGGGGGCACAGATACGCAGTATTTT. Its protein product is CASSLLAGGTDTQYF.

This chain links TRBV2 with TRBJ2-7; 9 bases fit TRBD1. The V segment lost 4 bases and the J segment 5 bases; nucleotides outside the gene matches: 6. The germline V gene encodes CDR1 SNHLY and CDR2 FYNNEI. This CDR3 contains 14 residues. The CDR3 spells CASSVRTGAHEQYF. The CDR3 coding sequence is TGTGCCAGCAGTGTTCGGACAGGGGCCCACGAGCAGTACTTC.